What follows describes a single TCR beta chain. This sample's time point: cycle 4 day 1 (C4D1), after less than 7 weeks of nivolumab. The patients all showed relapse after autologous stem cell transplantation, while their brentuximab vedotin exposure varied. CD4+ T cells were purified from thawed PBMCs by magnetic negative selection. This sample is drawn from a study of PD-1 blockade in classical Hodgkin lymphoma. Clones were read by immunoSEQ multiplex PCR, and TCRdb kept only the in-frame ones, dropping some. The sample lists about 22,000 clones; under 75% were seen once. The germline V gene encodes CDR1 SQVTM and CDR2 ANQGSEA. The CDR3 has 11 residues. Deletions cut 2 bases from V and 5 bases from J, with 3 bases between.

This TCR was sampled from a human donor with classical Hodgkin lymphoma. The chain has TRBV29-1 and TRBJ1-4; no reliable D call. The specimen comprised CD4+ T cells from blood, sampled before the fourth cycle of nivolumab. CDR3 DNA: TGCAGCGTTGAACACAATGAAAAACTGTTTTTT. Its translation: CSVEHNEKLFF. The whole variable domain, remainder taken from reference TRBV29-1 and TRBJ1-4, is SAVISQKPSRDICQRGTSLTIQCQVDSQVTMMFWYRQQPGQSLTLIATANQGSEATYESGFVIDKFPISRPNLTFSTLTVSNMSPEDSSIYLCSVEHNEKLFFGSGTQLSVL.